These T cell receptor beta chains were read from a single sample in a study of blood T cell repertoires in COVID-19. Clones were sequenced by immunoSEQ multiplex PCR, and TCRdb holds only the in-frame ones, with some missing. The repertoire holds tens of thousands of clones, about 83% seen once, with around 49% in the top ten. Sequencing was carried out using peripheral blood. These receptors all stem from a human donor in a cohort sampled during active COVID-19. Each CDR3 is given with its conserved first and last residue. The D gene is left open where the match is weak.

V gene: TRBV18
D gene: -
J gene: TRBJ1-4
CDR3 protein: CASSTRRGKREKLFF
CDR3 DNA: TGTGCCAGCTCGACACGTAGGGGCAAGCGTGAAAAACTGTTTTTT

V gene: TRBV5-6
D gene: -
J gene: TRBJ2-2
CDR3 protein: CASSLQGKNTGELFF
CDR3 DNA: TGTGCCAGCAGCCTACAGGGAAAGAACACCGGGGAGCTGTTTTTT

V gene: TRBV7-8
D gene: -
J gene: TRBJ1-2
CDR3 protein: CASSRTRDYGYTF
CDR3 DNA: TGTGCCAGCAGCCGAACTCGGGACTATGGCTACACCTTC

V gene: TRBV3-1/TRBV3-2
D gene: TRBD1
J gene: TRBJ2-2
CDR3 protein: CASYRDRVGLLNTGELFF
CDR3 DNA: TGTGCCAGCTACCGGGACAGGGTGGGACTATTGAACACCGGGGAGCTGTTTTTT

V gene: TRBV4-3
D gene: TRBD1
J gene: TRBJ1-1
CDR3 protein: CASSQDGAGGTEAFF
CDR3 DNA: TGCGCCAGCAGCCAAGATGGGGCAGGGGGCACTGAAGCTTTCTTT

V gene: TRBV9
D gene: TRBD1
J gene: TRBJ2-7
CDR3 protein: CASSPPDRVYEQYF
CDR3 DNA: TGTGCCAGCAGCCCCCCGGACAGGGTTTACGAGCAGTACTTC

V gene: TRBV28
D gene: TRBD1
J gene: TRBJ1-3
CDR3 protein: CASLTGTGSGNTIYF
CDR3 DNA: TGTGCCAGCCTAACCGGGACAGGGTCTGGAAACACCATATATTTT

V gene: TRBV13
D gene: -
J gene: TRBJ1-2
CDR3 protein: CASSPQGLPYGYTF
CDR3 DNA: TGTGCCAGCAGCCCCCAGGGCCTCCCCTATGGCTACACCTTC

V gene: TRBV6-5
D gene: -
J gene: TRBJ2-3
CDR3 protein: CASNAQTGTQYF
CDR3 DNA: TGTGCCAGCAACGCACAGACAGGTACGCAGTATTTT

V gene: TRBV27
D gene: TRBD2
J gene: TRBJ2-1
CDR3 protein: CASSLSLAGAYNEQFF
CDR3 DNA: TGTGCCAGCAGTTTATCGCTAGCGGGGGCCTACAATGAGCAGTTCTTC